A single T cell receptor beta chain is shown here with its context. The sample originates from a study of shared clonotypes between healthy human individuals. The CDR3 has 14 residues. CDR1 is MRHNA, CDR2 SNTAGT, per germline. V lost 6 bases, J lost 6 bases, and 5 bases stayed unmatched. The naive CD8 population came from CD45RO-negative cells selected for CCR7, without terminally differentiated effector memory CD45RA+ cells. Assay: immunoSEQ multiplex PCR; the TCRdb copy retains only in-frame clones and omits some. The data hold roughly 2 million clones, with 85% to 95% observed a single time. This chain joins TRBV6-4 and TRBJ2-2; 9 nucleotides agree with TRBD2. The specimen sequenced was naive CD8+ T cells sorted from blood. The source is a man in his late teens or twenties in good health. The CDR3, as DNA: TGTGCCAGCAGGGGTAGCGGGAGTTCCGGGGAGCTGTTTTTT. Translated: CASRGSGSSGELFF.